This T cell receptor (beta chain) was captured by sequencing in a study of cytomegalovirus exposure and HLA in healthy donors. General observations from the study: Later work found that TCR association rates differed between HLA loci; DRB1 had the most and HLA-C the fewest. Reportedly, TCR beta sequences accurately predicted HLA-A and HLA-B alleles in most subjects. Later findings reportedly placed an Asian-associated ancestry cluster below the approximately 670-donor mean for N-insertions.

The primer mix had 60 Vbeta and 13 Jbeta primers. Profiled with immunoSEQ multiplex PCR; TCRdb holds only in-frame clones, not every one. The repertoire consists of 180,000 or so clones, with roughly 84% occurring once and the leading ten covering roughly 1.5%. This CDR3 contains 14 residues. V lost 6 bases to trimming and J lost 2 bases; unmatched junction nucleotides: 7. Germline V CDR1 and CDR2: LNHDA, SQIVND (reference sequence). Comment on this clone: Antigen unknown.

The origin of this receptor is a male donor in good health and CMV-seronegative. V and J are TRBV19 and TRBJ2-7; TRBD1 matches 7 bases. Sequenced sample: PBMCs. For the CDR3, the DNA is TGTGCCAGTAGCGGACAGGCCAGTCCCTACGAGCAGTACTTC. Protein sequence: CASSGQASPYEQYF.